This is a list of T cell receptor beta chains from one sample in a study of blood T cell repertoires in COVID-19. Data came from immunoSEQ multiplex PCR; TCRdb stores just in-frame clones and leaves some out. The top ten clones hold over 35% of a sample with roughly 81,000 clones, around 82% of them seen once. The sample was peripheral blood. The receptors originated from a man aged 80 or over with active or convalescent COVID-19. CDR3s leave out the opening cysteine and the closing phenylalanine or tryptophan. Fields, in order: J gene, V gene, clone size, CDR3 protein. A clone size is listed for some rows: how often the clone was seen (once, few, many), or a class if it is expanded.

TRBJ2-5	TRBV9	.	ASSGGNTLRTQY
TRBJ2-5	TRBV5-6	.	ASSLRQGTETQY
TRBJ1-2	TRBV27	.	ASSAPGANLYGYT
TRBJ2-1	TRBV5-1	few	ASSGQGTWNEQF
TRBJ2-3	TRBV2	.	ASSTLSSTDTQY
TRBJ1-1	TRBV5-1	.	ASSNGQGGTEAF
TRBJ1-1	TRBV5-6	.	ASSYTVKWEVEAF
TRBJ1-2	TRBV9	once	ASSARDRGFALGGYT
TRBJ1-4	TRBV28	.	ASSFTGVVTNEKLF
TRBJ2-3	TRBV29-1	.	SVGTGGTSTDTQY
TRBJ1-4	TRBV10-1	once	ASSKGAGEKLF
TRBJ2-5	TRBV7-8	once	ASSLTRTQETQY
TRBJ1-1	TRBV5-5	.	ASRQRQGAEAF
TRBJ1-3	TRBV18	.	ASSPPSGQLSGNTIY
TRBJ1-5	TRBV6-5	once	ATRTGAQPQH
TRBJ2-3	TRBV30	.	AWSVRWRRDTQY
TRBJ2-7	TRBV2	.	ASHRDMSSYEQY
TRBJ2-4	TRBV3-1/TRBV3-2	.	ASSPAIGGTTKNIQY
TRBJ2-7	TRBV25-1	few	ASRDRGGSYEQY
TRBJ1-5	TRBV16	.	ASSPGRIDQPQH
TRBJ2-7	TRBV15	.	ATSRETGAAYEQY
TRBJ2-6	TRBV4-2	.	ASSQAQGAGANVLT
TRBJ1-4	TRBV28	.	ASLQGATNEKLF
TRBJ2-7	TRBV25-1	.	ASSGAGTGSYEQY